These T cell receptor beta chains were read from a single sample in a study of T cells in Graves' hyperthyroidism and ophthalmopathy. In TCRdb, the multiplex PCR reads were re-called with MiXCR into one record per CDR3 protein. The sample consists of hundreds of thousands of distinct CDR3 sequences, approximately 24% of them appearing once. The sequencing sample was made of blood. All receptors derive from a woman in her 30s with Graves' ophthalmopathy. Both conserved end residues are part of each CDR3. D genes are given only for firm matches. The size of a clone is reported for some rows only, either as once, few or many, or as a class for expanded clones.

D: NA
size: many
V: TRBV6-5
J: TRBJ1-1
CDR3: CASRRPGVTEAFF
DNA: TGTGCCAGCAGGCGGCCAGGGGTGACTGAAGCTTTCTTT

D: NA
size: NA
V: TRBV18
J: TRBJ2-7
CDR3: CASSHRESYEQYF
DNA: TGTGCCAGCTCCCACAGGGAAAGCTACGAGCAGTACTTC

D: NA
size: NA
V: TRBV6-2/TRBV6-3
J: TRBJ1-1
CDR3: CASSYSSGRRNTEAFF
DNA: TGTGCCAGCAGTTATAGTTCGGGACGGAGGAACACTGAAGCTTTCTTT

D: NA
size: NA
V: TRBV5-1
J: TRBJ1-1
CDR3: CASSLVTGVTEAFF
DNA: TGCGCCAGCAGCTTGGTTACCGGGGTGACTGAAGCTTTCTTT

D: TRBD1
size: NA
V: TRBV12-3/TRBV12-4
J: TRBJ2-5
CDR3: CASSKGQGGGETQYF
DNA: TGTGCCAGCAGCAAAGGACAGGGGGGAGGGGAGACCCAGTACTTC

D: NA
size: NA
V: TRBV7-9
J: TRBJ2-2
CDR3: CASGRDLNTGELFF
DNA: TGTGCCAGCGGCCGGGACCTTAACACCGGGGAGCTGTTTTTT

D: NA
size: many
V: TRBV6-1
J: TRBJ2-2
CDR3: CASSSQGRDTGELFF
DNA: TGTGCCAGCAGCTCCCAGGGGAGAGACACCGGGGAGCTGTTTTTT

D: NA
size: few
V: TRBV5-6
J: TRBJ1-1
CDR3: CASSFMGLGSLNTEAFF
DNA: TGTGCCAGCAGCTTCATGGGACTCGGTAGTCTGAACACTGAAGCTTTCTTT

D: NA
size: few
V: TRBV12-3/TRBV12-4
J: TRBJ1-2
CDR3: CASSSSGRLAPNYGYTF
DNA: NA

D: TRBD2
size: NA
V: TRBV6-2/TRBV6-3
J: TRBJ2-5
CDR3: CASGISGGKETQYF
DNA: TGTGCCAGCGGGATTAGCGGGGGTAAAGAGACCCAGTACTTC

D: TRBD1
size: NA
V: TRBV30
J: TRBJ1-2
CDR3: CAWEPGQGLDGYTF
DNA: TGTGCCTGGGAACCGGGACAGGGGCTTGATGGCTACACCTTC

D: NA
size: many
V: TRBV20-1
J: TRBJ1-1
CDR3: CSARDPLRGNMNTEAFF
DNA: TGCAGTGCTAGAGACCCGCTCCGAGGTAACATGAACACTGAAGCTTTCTTT

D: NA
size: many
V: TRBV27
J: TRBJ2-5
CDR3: CASASQGYQETQYF
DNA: TGTGCCAGCGCCTCTCAGGGGTACCAAGAGACCCAGTACTTC

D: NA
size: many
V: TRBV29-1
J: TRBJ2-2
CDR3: CSVETGTGELFF
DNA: TGCAGCGTGGAGACAGGCACCGGGGAGCTGTTTTTT

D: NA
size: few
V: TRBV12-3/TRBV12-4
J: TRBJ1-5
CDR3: CASSSGWQGNQPQHF
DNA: TGTGCCAGCAGTTCCGGATGGCAGGGAAATCAGCCCCAGCATTTT

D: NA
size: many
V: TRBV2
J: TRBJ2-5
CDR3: CASSDGIQETQYF
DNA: TGTGCCAGCAGTGATGGCATCCAAGAGACCCAGTACTTC

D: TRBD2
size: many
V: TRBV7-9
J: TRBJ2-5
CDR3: CASSEGLASKETQYF
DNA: TGTGCCAGCAGCGAAGGACTAGCGTCCAAGGAGACCCAGTACTTC

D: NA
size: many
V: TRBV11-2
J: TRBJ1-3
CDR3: CASSLTAISGNTIYF
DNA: TGTGCCAGCAGCCTCACAGCGATCTCTGGAAACACCATATATTTT

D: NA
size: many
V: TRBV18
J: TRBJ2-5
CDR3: CASSPPGDETQYF
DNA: TGTGCCAGCTCACCACCGGGGGACGAGACCCAGTACTTC

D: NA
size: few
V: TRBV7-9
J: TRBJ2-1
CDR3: CASSLDPGTGYNEQFF
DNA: TGTGCCAGCAGCTTAGACCCCGGGACGGGATACAATGAGCAGTTCTTC

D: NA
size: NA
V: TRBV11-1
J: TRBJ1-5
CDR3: CASSSLSGDKNQPQHF
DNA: TGTGCCAGCAGCTCATTAAGCGGGGACAAAAATCAGCCCCAGCATTTT

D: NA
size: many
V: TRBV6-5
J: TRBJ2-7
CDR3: CASSYSVGRGYEQYF
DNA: TGTGCCAGCAGTTACTCGGTGGGGAGAGGCTACGAGCAGTACTTC

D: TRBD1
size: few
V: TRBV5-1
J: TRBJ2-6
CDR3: CASSNGDRAGANVLTF
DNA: TGCGCCAGCAGCAACGGGGACAGGGCTGGGGCCAACGTCCTGACTTTC

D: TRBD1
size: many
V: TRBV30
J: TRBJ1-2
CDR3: CAWRSRDRVAYGYTF
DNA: TGTGCCTGGAGGTCCCGGGACAGGGTGGCCTATGGCTACACCTTC

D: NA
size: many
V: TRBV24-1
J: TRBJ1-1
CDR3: CATSDPRVATEAFF
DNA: TGTGCCACCAGTGACCCCAGGGTTGCGACTGAAGCTTTCTTT

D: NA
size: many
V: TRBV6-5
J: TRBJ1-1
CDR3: CASSYLGTEAFF
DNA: TGTGCCAGCAGTTACTTGGGCACTGAAGCTTTCTTT

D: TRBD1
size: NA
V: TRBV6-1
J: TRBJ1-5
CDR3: CATRDRGLRPQHF
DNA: TGTGCCACCCGCGACAGGGGCTTACGGCCCCAGCATTTT

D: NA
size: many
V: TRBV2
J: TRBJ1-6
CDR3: CASSYPGAYNSPLHF
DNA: TGTGCCAGCAGTTACCCAGGGGCGTATAATTCACCCCTCCACTTT